This TCR beta chain was observed in a study of blood T cell repertoires in COVID-19. About the research overall: The origin of the acute and convalescent COVID-19 samples was the United States, Italy and Spain. Sources were T cells, B-cell-depleted T cells, or PBMCs; the material itself was cDNA or gDNA.

The CDR3 covers 16 residues. V dropped 1 base and J dropped 7; count of bases not matched to a gene: 4. The germline CDR1 and CDR2 sequences are LGHNA and YNFKEQ. This clone was seen a handful of times. Original handling: How many nucleated cells were present was estimated from reference gene primer amplification. Method: immunoSEQ multiplex PCR; TCRdb's copy keeps in-frame clones and lacks some. V and J calls and clone size follow that table, whereas D and trimming were derived from the DNA. In the table there are 95,000 to 100,000 clones, over 70% of which are singletons. The chain employs TRBV4-2 and TRBJ2-2; 12 bases map to TRBD2. The TCR was taken from a woman over 75 with acute or convalescent COVID-19. Sequenced sample: peripheral blood. The CDR3 DNA reads as TGTGCCAGCAGCCAAGCGACTAGCGGGGGTGGCGGGGAGCTGTTTTTT. This sequence encodes CASSQATSGGGGELFF.